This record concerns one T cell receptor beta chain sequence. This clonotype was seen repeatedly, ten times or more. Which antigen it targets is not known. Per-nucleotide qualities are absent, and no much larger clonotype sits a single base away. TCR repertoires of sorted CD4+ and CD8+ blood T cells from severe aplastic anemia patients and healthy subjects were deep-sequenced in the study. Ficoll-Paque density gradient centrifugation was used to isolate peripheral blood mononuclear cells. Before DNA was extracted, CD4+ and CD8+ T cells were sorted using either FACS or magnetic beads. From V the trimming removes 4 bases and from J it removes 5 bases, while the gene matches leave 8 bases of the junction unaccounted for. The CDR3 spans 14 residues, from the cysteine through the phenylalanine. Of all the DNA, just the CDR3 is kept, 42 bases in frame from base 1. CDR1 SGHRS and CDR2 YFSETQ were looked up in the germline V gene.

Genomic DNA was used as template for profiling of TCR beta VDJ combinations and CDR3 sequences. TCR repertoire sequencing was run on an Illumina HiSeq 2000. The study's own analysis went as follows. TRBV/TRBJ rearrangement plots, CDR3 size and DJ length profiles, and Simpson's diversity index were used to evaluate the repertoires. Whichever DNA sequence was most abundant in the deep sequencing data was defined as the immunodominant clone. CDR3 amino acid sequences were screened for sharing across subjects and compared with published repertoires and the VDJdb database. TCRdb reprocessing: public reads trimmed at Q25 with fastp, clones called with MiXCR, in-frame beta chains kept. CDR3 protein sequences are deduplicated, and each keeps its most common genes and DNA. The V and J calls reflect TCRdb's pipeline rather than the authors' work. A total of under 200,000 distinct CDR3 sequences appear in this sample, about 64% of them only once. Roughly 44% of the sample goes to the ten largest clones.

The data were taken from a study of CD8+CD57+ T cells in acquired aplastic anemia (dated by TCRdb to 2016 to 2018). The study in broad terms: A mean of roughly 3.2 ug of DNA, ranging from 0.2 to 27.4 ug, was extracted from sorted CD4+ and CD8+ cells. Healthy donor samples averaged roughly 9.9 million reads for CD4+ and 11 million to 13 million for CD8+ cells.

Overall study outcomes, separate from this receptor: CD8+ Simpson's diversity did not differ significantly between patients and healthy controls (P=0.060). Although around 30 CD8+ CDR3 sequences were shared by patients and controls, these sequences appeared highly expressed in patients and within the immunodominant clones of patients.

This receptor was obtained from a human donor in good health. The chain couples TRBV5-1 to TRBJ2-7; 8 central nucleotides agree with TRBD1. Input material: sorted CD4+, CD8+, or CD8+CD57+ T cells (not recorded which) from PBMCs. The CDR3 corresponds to CASSRVGQGDEQYF. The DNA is TGCGCCAGCAGCCGGGTAGGACAGGGTGACGAGCAGTACTTC. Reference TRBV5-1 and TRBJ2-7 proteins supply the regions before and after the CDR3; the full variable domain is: KAGVTQTPRYLIKTRGQQVTLSCSPISGHRSVSWYQQTPGQGLQFLFEYFSETQRNKGNFPGRFSGRQFSNSRSEMNVSTLELGDSALYLCASSRVGQGDEQYFGPGTRLTVT.